This entry features one T cell receptor beta chain sequence. These data come from a study of technical replicates of blood from a few donors. CDR1 is SEHNR and CDR2 is FQNEAQ in the germline V gene (reference sequence). The V gene lost 4 bases and the J gene lost 2 bases, with 14 bases spanning the gap. The CDR3 sequence is 15 residues long. Repertoires were generated with immunoSEQ multiplex PCR, while TCRdb's copy carries only in-frame clones and drops some. This sample has tens of thousands of clones, with around nine tenths found just once. The sequence was obtained from a human donor in good health. What was sequenced was T cells isolated from PBMCs. The chain uses TRBV7-9 and TRBJ2-5, with D possibly being TRBD2 (5 bases). The CDR3 sequence: CASSSRGWLQETQYF. CDR3 sequence (DNA): TGTGCCAGCAGCTCTCGGGGTTGGCTTCAAGAGACCCAGTACTTC.